This entry concerns a single T cell receptor (beta chain). The sample holds a few counts of this clone. Its specific antigen is unknown. The input lacks base qualities; no much larger clone sits a single base away. Genomic DNA was extracted from sorted cells for sequencing of the TCRbeta CDR3 region. The immunoSEQ Assay was used for sequencing of TCRbeta CDR3 regions. In its TCRdb copy, this immuneACCESS table keeps in-frame sequences only and misses some clones. Where compared with another copy, unresolved V genes explain less than half of these, and the others have no known cause. In all, the sample holds tens of thousands of clones, and around 93% of those were seen once. The ten largest clones add up to roughly 2% of the sample. The trial excluded patients who had a history of autoimmune disease or who were on systemic immunosuppression. In every dose cohort, peripheral blood was drawn for TCR sequencing at baseline, cycle 4 day 1, and cycle 7 day 1. Samples came from an open-label, multicenter, first-in-human phase I dose-escalation trial of ivuxolimab. The trial enrolled adults with locally advanced or metastatic head and neck squamous cell, hepatocellular, melanoma or renal cell carcinoma. Before TCR sequencing, CD4+ T cells and CD8+ T cells were sorted from peripheral blood as separate populations.

After removal of 5 bases from V and 0 bases from J, the junction retains 3 bases not matched to a gene. Inclusive of the bounding cysteine and phenylalanine, the CDR3 is 14 residues long. The entry retains the CDR3 DNA only, 42 bases that are in frame from base 1. CDR1 and CDR2 are drawn from the germline V gene (reference sequence): LNHDA, SQIVND. This entry is derived from a study of OX40 agonist ivuxolimab in advanced cancers. Looking at the study overall: Ivuxolimab, which targeted the costimulatory receptor OX40 (CD134), was an agonistic, fully human IgG2 monoclonal antibody. Patients were allowed to have had prior anti-PD-1, anti-PD-L1 or anti-CTLA-4 therapy, and 40% of the dose-escalation patients had been treated with checkpoint inhibitors. Among the approximately 50 dose-escalation patients, about 19 had hepatocellular carcinoma, 15 or so melanoma, 9 renal cell carcinoma and 9 head and neck cancer. Partial responses occurred in three dose-escalation patients: two with cutaneous melanoma and one with hepatocellular carcinoma. Intravenous ivuxolimab was administered to patients every 2 weeks at six dose levels: 0.01, 0.1, 0.3, 1.5, 3 and 10 mg/kg. In the dose-escalation cohort, 82.7% of patients were male, and the mean age was around 60 years, with a range of about 23 to 85. The point of sequencing TCRbeta in the periphery was to test whether ivuxolimab changed TCR sequence diversity and drove clonal T-cell expansion. The monotherapy dose-escalation portion (N ≈ 56 patients) of the phase I ivuxolimab trial is reported in the paper. Study-wide findings and limitations: Partial responders in the 0.1-3.0 mg/kg groups had among the lowest normalized peripheral clonal expansion, especially among CD8+ T cells. Low levels of normalized T-cell clonal expansion were also seen in some patients who did not respond. Which antigens the clonally expanded peripheral T cells were specific for was not determined. Clonal expansion of both CD4+ and CD8+ blood T cells was observed from baseline to week 6 at doses 0.1 to 3.0 mg/kg. After ivuxolimab, more expanded clones were found on average in CD8+ T cells than in CD4+ T cells.

Specimen: CD4+ or CD8+ T cells sorted from blood, collected in a trial of the OX40 agonist ivuxolimab. The chain was built from TRBV19 and TRBJ2-7; 8 of the junction bases match TRBD2. The origin of this receptor is an adult with an advanced solid tumor such as melanoma, head and neck, liver or kidney cancer. The sequence in DNA is TGTGCCAGTAGTTACGGGACTAGCTCCTACGAGCAGTACTTC. Translation gives CASSYGTSSYEQYF. The variable domain in full, with residues beyond the CDR3 obtained from the reference TRBV19 and TRBJ2-7 genes, is DGGITQSPKYLFRKEGQNVTLSCEQNLNHDAMYWYRQDPGQGLRLIYYSQIVNDFQKGDIAEGYSVSREKKESFPLTVTSAQKNPTAFYLCASSYGTSSYEQYFGPGTRLTVT.